This TCR beta chain was identified during a study of blood T cells in healthy people across ages. The donors, all healthy, were Caucasians living in Russia, aged about 6 to 90. A sample-barcoded 5' primer and a J-beta primer mix were used in a second PCR of roughly 7 to 11 cycles. TCRdb reprocessed the 5' RACE reads with MiXCR, giving one entry per CDR3 protein. The repertoire holds over 700,000 distinct CDR3 sequences, with about 53% as singletons. Unmatched junction bases numbered 3, after V lost 6 bases and J lost 4 bases. Germline V lookup: CDR1 MNHNS, CDR2 SASEGT. The CDR3 covers 14 residues. The TCR sequence derives from an elderly man in good health. Sequenced material: blood. The chain joins TRBV6-1 to TRBJ2-1; TRBD2 aligns across 10 bases. The CDR3 loop is CASSTSGAYNEQFF. For the CDR3, the DNA is TGTGCCAGCAGCACTAGCGGGGCTTACAATGAGCAGTTCTTC.